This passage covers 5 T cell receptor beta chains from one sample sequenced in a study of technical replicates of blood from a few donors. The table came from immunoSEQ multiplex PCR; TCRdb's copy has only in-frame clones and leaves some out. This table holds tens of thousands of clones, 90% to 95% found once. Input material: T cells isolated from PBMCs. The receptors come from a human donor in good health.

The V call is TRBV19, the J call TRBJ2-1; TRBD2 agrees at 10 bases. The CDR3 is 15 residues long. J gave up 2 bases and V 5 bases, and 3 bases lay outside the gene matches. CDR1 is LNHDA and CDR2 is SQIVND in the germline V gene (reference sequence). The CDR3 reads CASSASGRAYNEQFF. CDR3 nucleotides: TGTGCCAGTAGTGCGAGCGGGAGGGCCTACAATGAGCAGTTCTTC.

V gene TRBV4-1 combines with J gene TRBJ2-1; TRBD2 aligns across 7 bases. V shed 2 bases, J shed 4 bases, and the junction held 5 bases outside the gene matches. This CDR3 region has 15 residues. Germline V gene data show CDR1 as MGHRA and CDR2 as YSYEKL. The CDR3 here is CASSQLGLVYNEQFF. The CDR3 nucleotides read TGCGCCAGCAGCCAACTAGGACTAGTATACAATGAGCAGTTCTTC.

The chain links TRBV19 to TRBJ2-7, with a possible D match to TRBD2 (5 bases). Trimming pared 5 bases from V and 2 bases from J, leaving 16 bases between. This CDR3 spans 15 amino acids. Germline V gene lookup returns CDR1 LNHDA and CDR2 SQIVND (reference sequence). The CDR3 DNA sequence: TGTGCCAGTAGTCCCGGTAAGAGCGGAGCCTACGAGCAGTACTTC. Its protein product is CASSPGKSGAYEQYF.

CDR3 residues: CASSETLTSGVDTQYF. The CDR3 coding sequence is TGCGCCAGCAGTGAAACGCTGACTAGCGGGGTGGATACGCAGTATTTT. The rearrangement joins TRBV10-1 to TRBJ2-3; 11 bases are a match to TRBD2. The germline V gene has CDR1 WNHNN and CDR2 SYGVQD (reference sequence). V lost 3 bases, J lost 6 bases, and 8 bases stayed unmatched. This CDR3 spans 16 amino acids.

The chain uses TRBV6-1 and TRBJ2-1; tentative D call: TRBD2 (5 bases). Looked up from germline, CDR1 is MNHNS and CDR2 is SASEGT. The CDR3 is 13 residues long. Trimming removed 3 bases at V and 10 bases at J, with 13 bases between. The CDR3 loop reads CASSDRGFREQFF. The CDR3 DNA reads TGTGCCAGCAGTGACCGAGGGTTTCGGGAGCAGTTCTTC.